The 3 T cell receptor beta chains presented below share a single source sample, sequenced in a study of CD8+ T cells in alopecia areata. The treatment here: oral pan-JAK inhibitor, 5-10 mg twice daily. Isolated RNA was reverse transcribed into cDNA used as the sequencing template. Method: immunoSEQ multiplex PCR; TCRdb's copy keeps in-frame clones and lacks some. The data show 150,000 to 200,000 clones, more than 50% seen once. This material consisted of CD4+ T cells sorted from blood, taken at week 24, from a patient treated with tofacitinib. These receptors were collected from a human donor with alopecia areata.

The V and J genes are TRBV7-9 and TRBJ2-1; the match to TRBD2 covers 9 bases. With V trimmed by 8 bases and J by 2 bases, 10 bases remained unmatched. Germline loops: CDR1 SEHNR, CDR2 FQNEAQ (reference sequence). The CDR3 totals 16 residues. CDR3 nucleotide sequence: TGTGCCAGCCTCCGTAGCGGGGGACAAACCTACAATGAGCAGTTCTTC. This gives the protein CASLRSGGQTYNEQFF.

The J gene is TRBJ2-2, the V gene TRBV5-1; D ambiguous. The germline CDR1 and CDR2 sequences are SGHRS and YFSETQ. The CDR3 has 14 amino acids. Trimming pared 3 bases from V and 4 bases from J, leaving 10 bases between. This CDR3 reads CASSSEAITGELFF. CDR3 DNA sequence: TGCGCCAGCAGCTCCGAGGCGATCACCGGGGAGCTGTTTTTT.

This chain uses TRBV27 with TRBJ1-1, with 8 bases aligning to TRBD1. Trimming removed 8 bases from V and 5 bases from J; junction bases left unmatched: 13. CDR1 is MNHEY, CDR2 SMNVEV, per germline (reference sequence). The length of the CDR3 is 15 residues. CDR3 bases: TGTGCCAGCGGGGGCCTCAGGGGGCGCCGGACTGAAGCTTTCTTT. Translating it yields CASGGLRGRRTEAFF.